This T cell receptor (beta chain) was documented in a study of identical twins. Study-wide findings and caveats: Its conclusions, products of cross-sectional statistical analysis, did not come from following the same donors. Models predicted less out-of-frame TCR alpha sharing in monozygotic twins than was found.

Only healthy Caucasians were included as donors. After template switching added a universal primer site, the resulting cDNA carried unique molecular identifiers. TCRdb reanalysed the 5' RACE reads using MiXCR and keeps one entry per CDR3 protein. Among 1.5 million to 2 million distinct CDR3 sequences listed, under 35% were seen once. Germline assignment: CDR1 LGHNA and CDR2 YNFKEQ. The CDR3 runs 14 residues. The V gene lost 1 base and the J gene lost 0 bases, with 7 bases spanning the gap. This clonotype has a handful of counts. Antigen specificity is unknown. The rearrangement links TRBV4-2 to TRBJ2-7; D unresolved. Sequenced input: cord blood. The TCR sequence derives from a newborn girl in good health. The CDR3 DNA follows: TGTGCCAGCAGCCAAGGGCGGATCTCCTACGAGCAGTACTTC. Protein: CASSQGRISYEQYF.